This entry lists 20 T cell receptor beta chains sequenced from one sample in a study of shared clonotypes between healthy human individuals. Profiling relied on immunoSEQ multiplex PCR, and the TCRdb table lists in-frame clones only, not all of them. Of about 2 million clones listed, approximately 94% are singletons. The naive CD8 subset, CD45RO-negative cells positively selected for CCR7, excluded terminally differentiated effector memory CD45RA+ cells. Sequences were obtained from naive CD8+ T cells sorted from blood. The receptors shown here come from a man younger than 35 in good health.

Notes on this clone: This sample includes further DNA sequences coding for the same CDR3. The rearrangement joins TRBV6-1 to TRBJ2-7; D remains unclear. Between the trimmed V and J ends, which lost 2 bases and 2 bases, there was a span of 7 bases. CDR3 length: 13 residues. Germline-derived CDR1 and CDR2 are MNHNS and SASEGT. CDR3 DNA: TGTGCCAGCAGTGAACTGGCGCCCTACGAGCAGTACTTC. This gives the protein CASSELAPYEQYF.

The J gene is TRBJ2-3, the V gene TRBV4-3; 7 bases line up with TRBD1. The CDR3 contains 14 residues. Per germline, CDR1 LGHNA and CDR2 YSLEER. V lost 5 bases, J lost 4 bases, and 6 bases stayed unmatched. The CDR3 is CASSTDRAADTQYF. DNA of the CDR3: TGCGCCAGCAGCACAGACAGGGCCGCAGATACGCAGTATTTT.

The chain recombines TRBV27 with TRBJ2-7; 7 bases match TRBD1. V trimming: 5 bases; J trimming: 3 bases; junction bases outside the gene matches: 13. Germline V gene data show CDR1 as MNHEY and CDR2 as SMNVEV (reference sequence). The length of the CDR3 is 16 residues. DNA for the CDR3: TGTGCCAGCAGTATTCTCCCGGGACAGAAATTCTACGAGCAGTACTTC. Translation: CASSILPGQKFYEQYF.

V and J are TRBV7-8 and TRBJ2-7; tentative D call: TRBD1 (5 bases). The germline V gene encodes CDR1 SGHVS and CDR2 FQNEAQ. This CDR3 contains 15 residues. V lost 2 bases and J lost 6, with 17 bases in between. CDR3 DNA: TGTGCCAGCAGCTTATCCGAAAGGGGATATAGCGAGCAGTACTTC. Translating gives CASSLSERGYSEQYF.

This clone is a singleton in its sample. The V call is TRBV7-9, the J call TRBJ2-5; 8 nucleotides line up with TRBD2. Germline CDR1 and CDR2: SEHNR and FQNEAQ (reference sequence). This CDR3 comprises 17 residues. The V gene end was trimmed by 4 bases and the J gene end by 4 bases; junction bases not matched to a gene: 14. The CDR3: CASSSPLRGGKVETQYF. CDR3 DNA sequence: TGTGCCAGCAGCTCTCCCTTACGCGGGGGGAAGGTAGAGACCCAGTACTTC.

Comments on this clone: The same CDR3 arises from other DNA sequences in this sample as well. J is TRBJ2-7 and V is TRBV27, with D possibly TRBD2 on 5 matching bases. This CDR3 comprises 12 residues. Germline V CDR1 and CDR2: MNHEY, SMNVEV (reference sequence). The V end was cut by 3 bases, the J end by 5 bases, with 8 bases between. CDR3 sequence: CASSLFGDEQYF. The CDR3 nucleotides are TGTGCCAGCAGTTTGTTCGGGGACGAGCAGTACTTC.

This clone was picked up one time. The genes are TRBV5-6 and TRBJ2-7, with D possibly being TRBD1 or TRBD2 (5 bases each). Per germline, CDR1 SGHDT and CDR2 YYEEEE. V shed 4 bases and J shed 4 bases, with 21 bases lying between them. The CDR3 is 16 amino acids. The CDR3: CASSQEGHFREYEQYF. For the CDR3, the DNA is TGTGCCAGCAGCCAAGAAGGACACTTCAGGGAGTACGAGCAGTACTTC.

The rearrangement uses TRBV28 and TRBJ2-3, with a tentative D call TRBD2 (7 bases). V gave up 4 bases and J gave up 2 bases, with 16 bases separating them. Germline assignment: CDR1 MDHEN and CDR2 SYDVKM. The CDR3 is made up of 16 amino acids. The CDR3 loop is CASSWVAGATTDTQYF. As DNA, the CDR3 is TGTGCCAGCAGTTGGGTCGCGGGGGCCACCACAGATACGCAGTATTTT.

The chain recombines TRBV2 with TRBJ2-7; tentative D call: TRBD2 (6 bases). Germline V gene data show CDR1 as SNHLY and CDR2 as FYNNEI. Trimming stripped 7 bases from V and 5 bases from J, with 15 bases between. There are 13 residues in the CDR3. CDR3 bases: TGTGCCAGCACCCCTGGATGGGGGGACGAGCAGTACTTC. As protein: CASTPGWGDEQYF.

V and J are TRBV7-9 and TRBJ1-2; no reliable D call. In germline, CDR1 is SEHNR, CDR2 FQNEAQ (reference sequence). The CDR3 runs 13 residues. V shed 7 bases and J shed 4 bases, with 13 bases lying between them. CDR3 sequence (DNA): TGTGCCAGCAACCCTCCTGACTTCTATGGCTACACCTTC. Translated: CASNPPDFYGYTF.

V is TRBV4-3 and J is TRBJ1-1; no definite D call. CDR1 is LGHNA, CDR2 YSLEER, per germline. V was pared by 0 bases and J by 7 bases, with 15 bases between. This CDR3 has 15 amino acids. The CDR3 protein is CASSQDSVGPLEAFF. As DNA, the CDR3 is TGCGCCAGCAGCCAAGATTCCGTGGGTCCCCTTGAAGCTTTCTTT.

V is TRBV30 and J is TRBJ2-3; 8 positions match TRBD1. CDR3 size: 13 residues. Germline assignment: CDR1 GTSNPN and CDR2 SVGIG (reference sequence). V was pared by 8 bases and J by 3 bases, with 7 bases of the junction left unmatched. The CDR3 nucleotides are TGTGCCCGAGACAGGGGCGGGACAGATACGCAGTATTTT. It codes for CARDRGGTDTQYF.

This rearrangement joins TRBV7-3 to TRBJ2-2; a possible D gene is TRBD1 (6 bases). CDR3 size: 16 residues. The V gene's germline CDR1 is SGHTA and CDR2 FQGTGA. V was cut by 1 base and J by 2 bases, with 11 bases left in between. The chain's CDR3 is CASSLNRDVNTGELFF. Written as DNA, the CDR3 is TGTGCCAGCAGCTTAAACAGGGATGTAAACACCGGGGAGCTGTTTTTT.

The chain couples TRBV13 to TRBJ1-6; 7 bases align to TRBD1. The CDR3 has 14 residues. Germline loops: CDR1 PRHDT, CDR2 FYEKMQ (reference sequence). With 5 bases clipped from V and 7 bases from J, the junction kept 5 bases outside the gene matches. CDR3 region: CASSRQGWNSPLHF. In DNA, the CDR3 is TGTGCCAGCAGCCGACAGGGTTGGAATTCACCCCTCCACTTT. The full variable domain, rest sourced from reference TRBV13 and TRBJ1-6, is AAGVIQSPRHLIKEKRETATLKCYPIPRHDTVYWYQQGPGQDPQFLISFYEKMQSDKGSIPDRFSAQQFSDYHSELNMSSLELGDSALYFCASSRQGWNSPLHFGNGTRLTVT.

V gene TRBV9 combines with J gene TRBJ1-4; the D is unclear. The CDR3 runs 16 residues. Deletions cut 0 bases from V and 7 bases from J, with 16 bases between. The germline V gene has CDR1 SGDLS and CDR2 YYNGEE. The CDR3 DNA sequence: TGTGCCAGCAGCGTAGGAGGCCAGCCCGGCTTTGAAAAACTGTTTTTT. Residues: CASSVGGQPGFEKLFF.

Remarks on this clone: Other DNA sequences in this specimen translate into the identical CDR3. This chain connects TRBV27 to TRBJ1-6; D is unclear. CDR1 MNHEY and CDR2 SMNVEV come from the germline V gene (reference sequence). The CDR3 is made up of 15 amino acids. V dropped 0 bases and J dropped 0 bases, with 3 bases sitting between them. In nucleotides, the CDR3 is TGTGCCAGCAGTTTATCAGTCTCCTATAATTCACCCCTCCACTTT. Translating it yields CASSLSVSYNSPLHF.

The chain employs TRBV27 and TRBJ1-1; no clear D gene. Germline assignment: CDR1 MNHEY and CDR2 SMNVEV (reference sequence). This CDR3 is 14 amino acids long. Trimming removed 4 bases at V and 6 bases at J, with 15 bases between. The CDR3 protein is CASSSRGGLPEAFF. The CDR3 DNA reads TGTGCCAGCAGTTCACGAGGAGGGCTCCCTGAAGCTTTCTTT.

V is TRBV7-2 and J is TRBJ2-1; 8 bases align to TRBD2. The V and J ends lost 5 bases and 4 bases, in that order; junction bases with no gene match: 7. The germline gives CDR1 SGHTA, CDR2 FQGNSA. The CDR3 length is 15 residues. CDR3 in amino acids: CASSLLAVPYNEQFF. CDR3 DNA sequence: TGTGCCAGCAGCCTACTAGCGGTTCCATACAATGAGCAGTTCTTC.

This rearrangement joins TRBV4-3 to TRBJ2-1; TRBD1 aligns across 7 bases. Trimming took 4 bases from V and 7 from J; bases not matched to a gene: 10. Germline values: CDR1 LGHNA, CDR2 YSLEER. This CDR3 spans 15 amino acids. The DNA for the CDR3 is TGCGCCAGCAGCCCGAACCGGGACAGCGGAAATGAGCAGTTCTTC. This gives the protein CASSPNRDSGNEQFF.

This clone was seen just once. This chain joins TRBV28 and TRBJ1-1; perhaps TRBD1 as D (5 bases). The CDR3 has 15 amino acids. The ends were cut back, 6 bases at V and 6 bases at J, with 20 bases in the middle. CDR1 and CDR2 (germline): MDHEN, SYDVKM. DNA of the CDR3: TGTGCCAGCAGGGTGGGTGGAGTCGGGACCCCTGAAGCTTTCTTT. This encodes CASRVGGVGTPEAFF.